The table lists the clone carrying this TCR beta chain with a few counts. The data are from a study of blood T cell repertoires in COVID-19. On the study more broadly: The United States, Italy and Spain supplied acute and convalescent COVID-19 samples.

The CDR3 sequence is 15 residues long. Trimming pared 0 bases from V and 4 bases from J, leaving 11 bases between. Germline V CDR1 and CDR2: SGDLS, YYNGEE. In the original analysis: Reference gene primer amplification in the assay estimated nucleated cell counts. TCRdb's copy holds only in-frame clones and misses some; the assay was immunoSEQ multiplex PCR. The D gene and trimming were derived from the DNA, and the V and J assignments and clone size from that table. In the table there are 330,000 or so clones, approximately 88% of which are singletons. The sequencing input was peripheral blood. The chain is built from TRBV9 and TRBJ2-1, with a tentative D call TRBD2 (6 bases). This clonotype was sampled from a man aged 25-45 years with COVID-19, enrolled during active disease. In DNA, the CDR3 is TGTGCCAGCAGCGTAGGGGACTCGACATACAATGAGCAGTTCTTC. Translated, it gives CASSVGDSTYNEQFF.